This record looks at one TCR beta chain sequence and its context. There is no known antigen for this receptor. Base quality data are lacking; no much larger clone is found one base away. The data stem from a study of PD-L1 blockade in urothelial cancer (dated by TCRdb to between 2016 and 2019). Notes on the research overall: All patients started therapy in the mid-2010s and received atezolizumab 1,200 mg intravenously every 3 weeks. About 85% of the 29 patients were males with bladder-origin urothelial cancer, and about 60% of the roughly 30 reported a prior smoking history. An ECOG performance status of 0 or 1 was recorded for the patients, and 0 to 3 prior chemotherapy regimens had been received by the patients. Blood samples were analyzed at two time points: 3 weeks after treatment start (second dose) and 6 weeks after treatment start. Blood samples yielded a median of roughly 150,000 T cells and more than 75,000 unique TCRs, with median clonality roughly 0.084. The study was an exploratory multi-omic analysis of somatic, immune and clinical correlates of response to PD-L1 blockade with atezolizumab in urothelial cancer. TCR sequencing covered pretreatment tumor samples and matched, serially collected peripheral blood taken before and after atezolizumab treatment. Durable clinical benefit was defined as a progression-free survival longer than 6 months, and TCR features were additionally tested against progression-free survival and overall survival. In the same patients, pretreatment tumors underwent whole exome sequencing and RNA sequencing in addition to TCR sequencing. Durable clinical benefit was achieved by nine patients but not by the remaining 20. Pretreatment blood TCR-seq was available for about 27 patients, at least one posttreatment blood collection was obtained for about 24 patients, and tumor TCR-seq was available for about 24 patients.

Synthetic TCR analog templates were spiked into each PCR so that absolute template abundance could be estimated from read counts. The immunoSEQ assay used bias-controlled V and J gene primers to amplify TCRbeta CDR3 regions from genomic DNA. Sequencing of rearranged TCRbeta segments was done at approximately 20X coverage. On the authors' methods: Sequencing errors were corrected by clustering, and CDR3s were annotated against IMGT so that V, D and J genes could be assigned. Downstream analyses used only productive TCRbeta rearrangements and left out out-of-frame or stop-codon sequences. Clonality was calculated as one minus the Shannon entropy normalized by the log of the number of unique productive sequences. Fisher's exact test with Benjamini-Hochberg correction, using a cutoff of adjusted p below 0.01, was how clones that differed between time points or between blood and tumor were identified. TCRdb obtained this table from immuneACCESS and retained in-frame rearrangements with V and J assigned. These tables miss some clones; where compared with another copy, unresolved V genes account for less than half of the shortfall, and the remainder is unexplained. V and J calls and clone size are those listed in that table; D and trimming were worked out from the DNA. This sample has some 110,000 clones in its table, and roughly 90% of those were observed once. The top ten clones comprise less than 4.5% of the sample.

The germline V and J ends show losses of 6 bases and 0 bases respectively, and no gene match explains 13 bases of the junction. The cysteine opens and the phenylalanine closes a CDR3 of 18 amino acids. Of all the DNA, just the CDR3 is kept, 54 bases in frame from base 1. The germline V gene provides CDR1 WSHSY and CDR2 SAAADI. Per the publication, the time point label means: peripheral blood 6 weeks after treatment start. The cohort included some 30 patients with locally advanced or metastatic urothelial carcinoma who were treated at Memorial Sloan Kettering on a trial protocol. Peripheral blood mononuclear cells were collected pretreatment and during treatment, at between 1 and 8 total time points per patient. The Qiagen DNeasy Blood extraction kit was used to purify genomic DNA from total PBMCs and from tumor samples. PBMCs were collected pretreatment and during treatment, and were isolated and stored as previously described.

The study at large found these results: Small sample size (n of about 30) and many exploratory analyses mean the results are intended to be hypothesis-generating. A pretreatment peripheral blood TCR clonality below the median was linked to improved progression-free and overall survival. At 3 weeks after the start of treatment, tumor-associated TCR clones in peripheral blood had expanded more in patients with durable benefit (n ≈ 24, p = 0.022).

The rearrangement joined TRBV10-2 to TRBJ1-3, with 8 central nucleotides matching TRBD1. Source: PBMCs, taken around atezolizumab (anti-PD-L1) treatment. This TCR was sampled from a man between 60 and 75 years old with urothelial cancer. The sequenced DNA: TGCGCCAGCAGGCCGCCTAGGACAGGGATATCCTCTGGAAACACCATATATTTT. It encodes CASRPPRTGISSGNTIYF.